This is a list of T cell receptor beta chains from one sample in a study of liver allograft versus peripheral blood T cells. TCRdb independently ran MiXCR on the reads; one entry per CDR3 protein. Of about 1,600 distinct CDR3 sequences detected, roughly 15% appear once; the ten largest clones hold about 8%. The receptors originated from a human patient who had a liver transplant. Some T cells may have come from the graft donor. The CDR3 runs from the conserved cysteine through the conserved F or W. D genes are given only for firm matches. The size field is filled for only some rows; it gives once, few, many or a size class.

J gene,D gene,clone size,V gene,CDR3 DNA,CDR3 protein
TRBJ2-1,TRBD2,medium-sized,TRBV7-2,TGTGCCAGCGGACTAGCGAGGTCCAATGAGCAGTTCTTC,CASGLARSNEQFF
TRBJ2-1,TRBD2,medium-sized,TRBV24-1,TGTGCCGCGTCCGGGACTAGGACCGATGAGCAGTTCTTC,CAASGTRTDEQFF
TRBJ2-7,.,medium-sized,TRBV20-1,TGCAGTGCTAGAGATCTAGGACAAATGATCGCCTACGAGCAGTACTTC,CSARDLGQMIAYEQYF
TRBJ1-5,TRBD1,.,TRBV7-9,TGTGCCAGCAGCTGGCGGGGGACAGGGTTATATCAGCCCCAGCATTTT,CASSWRGTGLYQPQHF
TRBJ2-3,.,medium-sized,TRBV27,TGTGCCAGCAGTTTTGGTTCTATGAGGCCCACAGATACGCAGTATTTT,CASSFGSMRPTDTQYF
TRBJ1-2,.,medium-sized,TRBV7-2,TGTGCCAGCAGTTCTGGGGTAAACTATGGCTACACCTTC,CASSSGVNYGYTF
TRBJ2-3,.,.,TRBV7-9,TGTGCCAGCAGCCCGGAGGGGGTGGGGACAGATACGCAGTATTTT,CASSPEGVGTDTQYF
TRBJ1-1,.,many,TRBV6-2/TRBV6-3,TGTGCCAGCACATTACAGGGTTTAAAGACTGAAGCTTTCTTT,CASTLQGLKTEAFF
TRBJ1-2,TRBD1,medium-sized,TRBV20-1,TGCAGTGCTAGAGGGGGACAGGGGGCCCGAGACTATGGCTACACCTTC,CSARGGQGARDYGYTF
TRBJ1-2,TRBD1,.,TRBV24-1,TGTGCCACCTCCGGGACAGGGGCCCGGAAGAGGGATGGCTACACCTTC,CATSGTGARKRDGYTF
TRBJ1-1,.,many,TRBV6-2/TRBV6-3,TGTGCCAGCAGAACCCGGGACAAGAACACTGAAGCTTTCTTT,CASRTRDKNTEAFF
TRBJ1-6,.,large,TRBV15,TGTGCCACCAGCAGAGTTGCGGGGGCAGTAAATTCACCCCTCCACTTT,CATSRVAGAVNSPLHF
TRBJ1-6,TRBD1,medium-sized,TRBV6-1,TGTGCCAGCAGTGCCCGACAGTTGATGGGACAGGGGGGGAACTCACCCCTCCACTTT,CASSARQLMGQGGNSPLHF
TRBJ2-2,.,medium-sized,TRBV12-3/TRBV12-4,TGTGCCAACCGGTTTGGCACCGGGGAGCTGTTTTTT,CANRFGTGELFF
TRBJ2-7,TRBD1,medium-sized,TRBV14,TGTGCCAGCAGCGACTTAGGGGGCGTCGGGTACTACGAGCAGTACTTC,CASSDLGGVGYYEQYF
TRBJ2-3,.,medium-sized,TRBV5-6,TGTGCCAGCAGCTTGGGCTCCGGACAAAGGACAGATACGCAGTATTTT,CASSLGSGQRTDTQYF
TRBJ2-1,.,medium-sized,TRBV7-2,TGTGCCAGCAGCTTAAGTAGGGGGAATGAGCAGTTCTTC,CASSLSRGNEQFF
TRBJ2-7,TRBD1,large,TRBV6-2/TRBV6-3,TGTGCCAGCACCCAGGGGGCGGGCGAGCAGTACTTC,CASTQGAGEQYF
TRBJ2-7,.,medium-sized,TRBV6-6,TGTGCCAGCAGTTACTCCCGTGGTGGAAACGAGCAGTACTTC,CASSYSRGGNEQYF
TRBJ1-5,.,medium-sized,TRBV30,TGTGCCTGGAGTCCCGGACAGCTTAATCAGCCCCAGCATTTT,CAWSPGQLNQPQHF
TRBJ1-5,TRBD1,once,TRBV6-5,TGTGCCAGCAGAATGGGACAGGGGGCTCTTCAGCCCCAGCATTTT,CASRMGQGALQPQHF
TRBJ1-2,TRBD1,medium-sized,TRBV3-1,TGTGCCAGCAGCCCGAGACGCAGGGGGCAGCTGGATGGCTACACCTTC,CASSPRRRGQLDGYTF
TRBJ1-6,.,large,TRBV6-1,TGTGCCAGCAGTGAAGCCCGGATGTCACCCCTCCACTTT,CASSEARMSPLHF
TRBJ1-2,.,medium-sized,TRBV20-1,TGCAGTGCCTTAGATCAGAACTATGGCTACACCTTC,CSALDQNYGYTF
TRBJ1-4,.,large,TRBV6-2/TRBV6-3,TGTGCCAGCAGGAGAGTGGGAGCTAATGAAAAACTGTTTTTT,CASRRVGANEKLFF
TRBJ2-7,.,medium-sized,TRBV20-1,TGCAGTGCTAGAGACATCTACGAGCAGTACTTC,CSARDIYEQYF
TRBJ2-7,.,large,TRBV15,TGTGCCACCAGCAGAGATGGCAGAATAGAGACCTACGAGCAGTACTTC,CATSRDGRIETYEQYF
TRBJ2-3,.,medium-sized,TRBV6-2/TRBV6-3,TGTGCCAGCAGGAGACAAAATCGGGAAGATACGCAGTATTTT,CASRRQNREDTQYF
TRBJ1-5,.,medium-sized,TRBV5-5,TGTGCCAGCAGCGGGGACTGGTTACAGCCCCAGCATTTT,CASSGDWLQPQHF
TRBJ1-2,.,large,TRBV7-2,TGTGCCAGCAGCTTAGGTAGTTTTGTGGGAGGTCCTAACTATGGCTACACCTTC,CASSLGSFVGGPNYGYTF
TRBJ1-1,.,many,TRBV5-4,TGTGCCAGCAGCCTGGAGTATTCGTCCACTGAAGCTTTCTTT,CASSLEYSSTEAFF
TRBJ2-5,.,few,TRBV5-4,TGTGCCAGCAGCCTAGGACGGGTGGAGACCCAGTACTTC,CASSLGRVETQYF
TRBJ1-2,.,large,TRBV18,TGTGCCAGCTCACCTCAGGGCACTTCTAACTATGGCTACACCTTC,CASSPQGTSNYGYTF
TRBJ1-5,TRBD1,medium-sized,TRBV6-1,TGTGCCAGCATTTGGACAGGGGGCTCCAATCAGCCCCAGCATTTT,CASIWTGGSNQPQHF
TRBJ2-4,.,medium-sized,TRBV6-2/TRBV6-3,TGTGCCAGCAGACCCGGTACAGCCAAAAACATTCAGTACTTC,CASRPGTAKNIQYF
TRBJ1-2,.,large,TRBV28,TGTGCCAGCAGTTCCATGACAGTCTATGGCTACACCTTC,CASSSMTVYGYTF
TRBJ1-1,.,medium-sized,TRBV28,TGTGCCAGCAGTCCAGTGAGGACGAACACTGAAGCTTTCTTT,CASSPVRTNTEAFF
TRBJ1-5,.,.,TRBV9,TGTGCCAGCAGCGTACATGGGGGAATCAATCAGCCCCAGCATTTT,CASSVHGGINQPQHF
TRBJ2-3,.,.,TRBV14,TGTGCCAGCAGCCGTCCAGGGAGCGAGACAGATACGCAGTATTTT,CASSRPGSETDTQYF
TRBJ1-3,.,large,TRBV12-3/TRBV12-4,TGTGCCAGCAGTTGGCGCAGAGACACTGGAAACACCATATATTTT,CASSWRRDTGNTIYF
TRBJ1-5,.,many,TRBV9,TGTGCCAGCAGCGTCGACGGGGCAGGTCAGCCCCAGCATTTT,CASSVDGAGQPQHF
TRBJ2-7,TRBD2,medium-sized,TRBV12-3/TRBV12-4,TGTGCCAGCAGACCAGGGGAGACTAGCGGTACCTACGAGCAGTACTTC,CASRPGETSGTYEQYF
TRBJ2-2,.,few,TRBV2,TGTGCCAGCAGGGTTGGTGGCGGGGAGCTGTTTTTT,CASRVGGGELFF
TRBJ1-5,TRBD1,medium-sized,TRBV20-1,TGCAGTGCCGAGGGAGGGGGCCAGTATAGCAATCAGCCCCAGCATTTT,CSAEGGGQYSNQPQHF
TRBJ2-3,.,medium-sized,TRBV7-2,TGTGCCAGCAGCAGCAGCCAACTCCTCACAGATACGCAGTATTTT,CASSSSQLLTDTQYF
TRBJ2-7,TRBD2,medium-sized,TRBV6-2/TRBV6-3,TGTGCCAGCAGTTACTCCCTTACTAGCGGATTCTCCTACGAGCAGTACTTC,CASSYSLTSGFSYEQYF
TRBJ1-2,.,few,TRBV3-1,TGTGCCAGCAGCCAAGTAGCGGGGGCAGCTAGCTACACCTTC,CASSQVAGAASYTF
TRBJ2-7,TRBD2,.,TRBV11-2,TGTGCCAGCAGCCGTATAGCGGGAGGGAGGGAGCAGTACTTC,CASSRIAGGREQYF
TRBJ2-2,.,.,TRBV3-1,TGTGCCAGCAGCCCCCTTAACACCGGGGAGCTGTTTTTT,CASSPLNTGELFF
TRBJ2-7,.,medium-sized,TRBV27,TGTGCCAGCAGTTTAAAGGGCCAGGGTTCCTACGAGCAGTACTTC,CASSLKGQGSYEQYF
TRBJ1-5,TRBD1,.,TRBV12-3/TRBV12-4,TGTGCCAGCAGGGGACAGGGTAATCAGCCCCAGCATTTT,CASRGQGNQPQHF
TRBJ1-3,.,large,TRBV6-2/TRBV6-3,TGTGCCAGCAGTGCCCGTGGGGGGGCCGGAGGAAACACCATATATTTT,CASSARGGAGGNTIYF
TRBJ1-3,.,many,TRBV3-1,TGTGCCAGCAGCCACGGTACAGGAAACACCATATATTTT,CASSHGTGNTIYF
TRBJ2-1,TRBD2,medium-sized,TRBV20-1,TGCAGTGCTAGAGATCCTAGGACTAGATCCTCGACCTATGAGCAGTTCTTC,CSARDPRTRSSTYEQFF
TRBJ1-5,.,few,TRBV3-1,TGTGCCAGCAGCCAAGATCTGGTGCCCCAGCCCCAGCATTTT,CASSQDLVPQPQHF
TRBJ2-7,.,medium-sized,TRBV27,TGTGCCAGCAGCTTTAGTAGGGGTGTCCACGAGCAGTACTTC,CASSFSRGVHEQYF
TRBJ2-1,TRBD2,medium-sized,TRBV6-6,TGTGCCACAGATCTAGCGGGAGTGAGTAATGAGCAGTTCTTC,CATDLAGVSNEQFF
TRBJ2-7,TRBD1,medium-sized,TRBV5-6,TGTGCCAGCAGCGGGACAGTTTCCTACGAGCAGTACTTC,CASSGTVSYEQYF
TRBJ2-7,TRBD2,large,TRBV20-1,TGCAGTGCTAGAGATGGGACTAGCGGCACAATCTACGAGCAGTACTTC,CSARDGTSGTIYEQYF